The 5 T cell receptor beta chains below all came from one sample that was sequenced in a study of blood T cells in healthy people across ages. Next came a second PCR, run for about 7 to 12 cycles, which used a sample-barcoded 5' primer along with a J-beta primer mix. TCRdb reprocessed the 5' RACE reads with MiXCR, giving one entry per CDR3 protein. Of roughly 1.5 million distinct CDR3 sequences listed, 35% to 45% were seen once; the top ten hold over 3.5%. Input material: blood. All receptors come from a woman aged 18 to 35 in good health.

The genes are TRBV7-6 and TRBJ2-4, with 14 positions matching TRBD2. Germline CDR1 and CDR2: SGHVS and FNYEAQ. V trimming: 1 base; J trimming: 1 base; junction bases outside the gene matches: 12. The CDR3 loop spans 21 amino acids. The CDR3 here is CASSLDGRTSGGMGAKNIQYF. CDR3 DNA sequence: TGTGCCAGCAGCTTAGACGGGAGGACTAGCGGGGGGATGGGGGCCAAAAACATTCAGTACTTC.

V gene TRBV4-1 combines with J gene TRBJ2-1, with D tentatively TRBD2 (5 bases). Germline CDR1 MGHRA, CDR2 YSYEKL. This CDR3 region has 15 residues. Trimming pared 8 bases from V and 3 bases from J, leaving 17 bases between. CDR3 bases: TGCGCCAGCCAATTCCATAGGGAGAGCTACAATGAGCAGTTCTTC. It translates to CASQFHRESYNEQFF.

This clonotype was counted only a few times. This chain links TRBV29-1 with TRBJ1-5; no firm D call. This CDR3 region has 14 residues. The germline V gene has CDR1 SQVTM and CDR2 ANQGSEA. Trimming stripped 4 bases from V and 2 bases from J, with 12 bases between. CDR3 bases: TGCAGCGTTGTCGAAGGGAGGGGCAATCAGCCCCAGCATTTT. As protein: CSVVEGRGNQPQHF.

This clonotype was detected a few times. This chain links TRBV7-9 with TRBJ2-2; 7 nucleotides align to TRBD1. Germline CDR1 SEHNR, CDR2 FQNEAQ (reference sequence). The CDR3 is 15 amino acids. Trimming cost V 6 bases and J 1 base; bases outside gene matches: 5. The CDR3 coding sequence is TGTGCCAGCAGAGCAAGACAGGGGAACACCGGGGAGCTGTTTTTT. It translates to CASRARQGNTGELFF. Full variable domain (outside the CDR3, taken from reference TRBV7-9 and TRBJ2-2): DTGVSQNPRHKITKRGQNVTFRCDPISEHNRLYWYRQTLGQGPEFLTYFQNEAQLEKSRLLSDRFSAERPKGSFSTLEIQRTEQGDSAMYLCASRARQGNTGELFFGEGSRLTVL.

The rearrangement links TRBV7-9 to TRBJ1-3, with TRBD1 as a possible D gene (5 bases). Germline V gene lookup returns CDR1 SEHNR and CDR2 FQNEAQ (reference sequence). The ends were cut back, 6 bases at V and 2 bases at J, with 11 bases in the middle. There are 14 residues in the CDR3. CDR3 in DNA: TGTGCCAGCAGTGGGACTGTGACTGGAAACACCATATATTTT. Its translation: CASSGTVTGNTIYF.